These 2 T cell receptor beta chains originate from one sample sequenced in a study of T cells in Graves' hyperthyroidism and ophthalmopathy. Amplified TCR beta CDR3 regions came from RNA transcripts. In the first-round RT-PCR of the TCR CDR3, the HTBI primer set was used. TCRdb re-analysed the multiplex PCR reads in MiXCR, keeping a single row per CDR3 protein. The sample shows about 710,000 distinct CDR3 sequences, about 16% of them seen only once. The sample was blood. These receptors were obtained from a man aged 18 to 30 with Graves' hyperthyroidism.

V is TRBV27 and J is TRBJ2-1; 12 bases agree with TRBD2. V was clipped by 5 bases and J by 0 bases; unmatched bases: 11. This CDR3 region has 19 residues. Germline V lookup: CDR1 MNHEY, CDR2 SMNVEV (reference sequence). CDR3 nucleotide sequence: TGTGCCAGCAGTACCCCTAGCGGGAGGGCCCTGAGCTCCTACAATGAGCAGTTCTTC. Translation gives CASSTPSGRALSSYNEQFF.

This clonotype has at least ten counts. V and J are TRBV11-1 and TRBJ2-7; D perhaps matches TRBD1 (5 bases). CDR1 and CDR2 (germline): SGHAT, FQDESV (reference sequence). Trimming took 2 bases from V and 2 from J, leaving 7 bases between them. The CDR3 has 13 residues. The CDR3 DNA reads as TGTGCCAGCAGCTTAAACAGGCCCTACGAGCAGTACTTC. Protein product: CASSLNRPYEQYF.